A single sample is the source of the 22 T cell receptor beta chains below, sequenced in a study of PD-1 blockade in classical Hodgkin lymphoma. Profiled with immunoSEQ multiplex PCR; TCRdb holds only in-frame clones, not every one. The data show nearly 100,000 clones, around 80% seen once. With no exception, relapse followed autologous stem cell transplantation in all patients, and brentuximab vedotin exposure varied. The material sequenced was peripheral blood mononuclear cells (PBMCs), taken at baseline. The receptors come from a human donor with classical Hodgkin lymphoma.

The chain is built from TRBV13 and TRBJ2-2, with 7 nucleotides matching TRBD1. Germline trimming cut 5 bases from V and 0 bases from J; bases unmatched to any gene: 6. The CDR3 runs to 16 residues. Germline values: CDR1 PRHDT, CDR2 FYEKMQ (reference sequence). In nucleotides, the CDR3 is TGTGCCAGCAGCCCCGAGGGACAGCCGAACACCGGGGAGCTGTTTTTT. It specifies CASSPEGQPNTGELFF.

The CDR3 here is CASKGEWTGELFF. The CDR3 nucleotides read TGTGCCAGCAAGGGGGAGTGGACCGGGGAGCTGTTTTTT. The V gene is TRBV2, the J gene TRBJ2-2; D is possibly TRBD1 (6 bases). From germline, CDR1 is SNHLY and CDR2 FYNNEI. The CDR3 covers 13 residues. The V end was cut by 7 bases, the J end by 5 bases, with 11 bases between.

CDR3 in DNA: TGTGCCAGCAGGGGGGATGTGGCGGGACTGGATGAGCAGTTCTTC. Residues: CASRGDVAGLDEQFF. The chain uses TRBV2 and TRBJ2-1, with TRBD2 as a possible D gene (6 bases). The length of the CDR3 is 15 residues. V was clipped by 6 bases and J by 8 bases, with 20 bases between them. Germline V gene sequence: CDR1 SNHLY, CDR2 FYNNEI.

The chain links TRBV4-1 to TRBJ2-7, with D perhaps assigned TRBD1 or TRBD2 (5 bases each). Trimming removed 2 bases from V and 2 bases from J, with 16 bases in between. The germline CDR1 and CDR2 sequences are MGHRA and YSYEKL. The CDR3 is 16 residues long. CDR3 sequence (DNA): TGCGCCAGCAGCCAACCCGAGGGGCAGATTCCCTACGAGCAGTACTTC. It is translated as CASSQPEGQIPYEQYF.

J is TRBJ2-1 and V is TRBV9, with 10 nucleotides matching TRBD1. Per germline, CDR1 SGDLS and CDR2 YYNGEE. The CDR3 consists of 16 residues. V was pared by 0 bases and J by 9 bases, with 9 bases of the junction left unmatched. CDR3 residues: CASSVEQGQGQGEQFF. CDR3 DNA sequence: TGTGCCAGCAGCGTAGAGCAGGGACAGGGGCAGGGTGAGCAGTTCTTC.

A single count supports this clone. V gene TRBV6-5 combines with J gene TRBJ2-3; the match to TRBD2 covers 8 bases. The V gene's germline CDR1 is MNHEY and CDR2 SVGAGI. CDR3 length: 15 residues. Germline trimming cut 2 bases from V and 4 bases from J; bases unmatched to any gene: 5. The CDR3 DNA reads as TGTGCCAGCAGTTACAGCGGGAGCGCGGCAGATACGCAGTATTTT. Translated: CASSYSGSAADTQYF.

The V gene is TRBV27, the J gene TRBJ2-2; no clear D gene. There are 14 residues in the CDR3. The germline V gene has CDR1 MNHEY and CDR2 SMNVEV (reference sequence). The V end was cut by 11 bases, the J end by 2 bases, with 15 bases between. CDR3 coding DNA: TGTGCCCTACAGTTTCTGGTTAACACCGGGGAGCTGTTTTTT. Encoded protein: CALQFLVNTGELFF.

CDR3 in amino acids: CASSLSSPPDEQYF. The CDR3 nucleotides read TGTGCCAGCAGTTTATCTTCGCCCCCTGACGAGCAGTACTTC. This chain links TRBV27 with TRBJ2-7; D is undetermined. Germline values: CDR1 MNHEY, CDR2 SMNVEV (reference sequence). The CDR3 contains 14 residues. V gave up 0 bases and J gave up 5 bases, with 11 bases separating them.

The chain is built from TRBV6-5 and TRBJ2-1; D call uncertain. Trimming left V 0 bases short and J 0 bases short, with 9 bases between. Germline CDR1 reads MNHEY; CDR2 reads SVGAGI. The CDR3 length is 16 residues. CDR3 in DNA: TGTGCCAGCAGTTACTCTCGTCGGCGCTCCTACAATGAGCAGTTCTTC. Translating gives CASSYSRRRSYNEQFF.

The chain joins TRBV7-8 to TRBJ2-1; 7 positions match TRBD2. Germline V gene data show CDR1 as SGHVS and CDR2 as FQNEAQ. V trimming: 5 bases; J trimming: 5 bases; junction bases outside the gene matches: 12. The CDR3 is made up of 16 amino acids. CDR3 coding DNA: TGTGCCAGCAGCCTCCTGGGCCGGGACTACAACAATGAGCAGTTCTTC. Residues: CASSLLGRDYNNEQFF.

This clone has ten or more counts. This chain uses TRBV18 with TRBJ2-7; TRBD2 might be the D (5 bases). Per the germline V gene, CDR1 is KGHSH and CDR2 is LQKENI. V was clipped by 4 bases and J by 2 bases, with 27 bases between them. The CDR3 totals 19 residues. CDR3 in DNA: TGTGCCAGCTCACGGGCGGGTAGATTAGCGCGGACCCTGACCTACGAGCAGTACTTC. Translation: CASSRAGRLARTLTYEQYF.

The rearrangement uses TRBV19 and TRBJ1-2; a possible D gene is TRBD1 (5 bases). This CDR3 contains 13 residues. Trimming removed 5 bases from V and 2 bases from J, with 9 bases in between. From germline, CDR1 is LNHDA and CDR2 SQIVND (reference sequence). This CDR3 is CASSYAGNYGYTF. DNA of the CDR3: TGTGCCAGTAGTTATGCAGGGAACTATGGCTACACCTTC. Full variable domain (missing parts from reference TRBV19 and TRBJ1-2): DGGITQSPKYLFRKEGQNVTLSCEQNLNHDAMYWYRQDPGQGLRLIYYSQIVNDFQKGDIAEGYSVSREKKESFPLTVTSAQKNPTAFYLCASSYAGNYGYTFGSGTRLTVV.

This chain joins TRBV19 and TRBJ2-2; 9 bases align to TRBD1. The germline CDR1 and CDR2 sequences are LNHDA and SQIVND (reference sequence). J was trimmed by 3 bases and V by 6 bases; bases with no gene match: 11. The CDR3 contains 17 residues. CDR3 bases: TGTGCCAGTAGCCCCCCCCCGGGACAGGGCGACACCGGGGAGCTGTTTTTT. The encoded protein is CASSPPPGQGDTGELFF. The complete variable domain, with remaining parts taken from reference TRBV19 and TRBJ2-2, reads DGGITQSPKYLFRKEGQNVTLSCEQNLNHDAMYWYRQDPGQGLRLIYYSQIVNDFQKGDIAEGYSVSREKKESFPLTVTSAQKNPTAFYLCASSPPPGQGDTGELFFGEGSRLTVL.

CDR3 sequence reads: CASSLPALAVGTQYF. The CDR3 DNA is TGTGCCAGCAGTTTACCCGCCTTAGCGGTAGGGACCCAGTACTTC. This sequence joins TRBV28 and TRBJ2-5, with D maybe TRBD2 (6 bases). The germline gives CDR1 MDHEN, CDR2 SYDVKM. The CDR3 contains 15 residues. Trimming cost V 2 bases and J 7 bases, with 17 bases left between them.

The chain is built from TRBV10-3 and TRBJ2-7; 9 bases are shared with TRBD1. V gave up 4 bases and J gave up 4 bases; unmatched junction bases: 8. CDR3 length: 15 amino acids. CDR1 and CDR2 (germline): ENHRY, SYGVKD. The CDR3 loop reads CAISGAGTGTYEQYF. The CDR3 bases are TGTGCCATCAGTGGAGCGGGGACAGGGACGTACGAGCAGTACTTC.

The chain couples TRBV10-3 to TRBJ2-3, with D possibly TRBD1 on 6 matching bases. V dropped 7 bases and J dropped 3 bases, with 11 bases sitting between them. The CDR3 spans 13 residues. CDR1 and CDR2 from the germline V gene are ENHRY and SYGVKD. The CDR3 bases are TGTGCCATCACCCCGGACAGTACAGATACGCAGTATTTT. This sequence encodes CAITPDSTDTQYF.

This chain uses TRBV11-3 with TRBJ1-1; D ambiguous. The length of the CDR3 is 13 residues. With 1 base removed from V and 7 bases from J, the gap between germline ends came to 10 bases. Germline lookup yields CDR1 SGHNT and CDR2 YENEEA. This CDR3 reads CASSLGSLSEAFF. DNA of the CDR3: TGTGCCAGCAGCTTAGGGTCCCTCAGTGAAGCTTTCTTT.

The J gene is TRBJ2-3, the V gene TRBV7-2, with 12 bases lining up with TRBD1. The CDR3 is made up of 16 amino acids. Trimming at V came to 6 bases and at J to 3 bases, leaving 7 bases not matched to a gene. Germline V gives CDR1 SGHTA, CDR2 FQGNSA. CDR3 DNA: TGTGCCAGCAGAGCCGGGACAGGGGGCGGAACAGATACGCAGTATTTT. It is translated as CASRAGTGGGTDTQYF.

Worth noting for this clone: The sample carries other DNA sequences with the same CDR3. V is TRBV7-9 and J is TRBJ2-5; 10 bases agree with TRBD2. The V gene's germline CDR1 is SEHNR and CDR2 FQNEAQ (reference sequence). The CDR3 consists of 14 residues. V lost 1 base to trimming and J lost 4 bases; unmatched junction nucleotides: 0. CDR3 protein: CASSLVAGGETQYF. CDR3 bases: TGTGCCAGCAGCTTAGTAGCGGGAGGAGAGACCCAGTACTTC. Using reference TRBV7-9 and TRBJ2-5 for the parts outside the CDR3, the full variable domain is DTGVSQNPRHKITKRGQNVTFRCDPISEHNRLYWYRQTLGQGPEFLTYFQNEAQLEKSRLLSDRFSAERPKGSFSTLEIQRTEQGDSAMYLCASSLVAGGETQYFGPGTRLLVL.

V usage is TRBV18 and J usage is TRBJ2-1; no definite D call. V was pared by 4 bases and J by 0 bases, with 10 bases between. This CDR3 is 15 amino acids long. Germline CDR1 reads KGHSH; CDR2 reads LQKENI. This chain's CDR3 is CASSRMESSYNEQFF. CDR3 in DNA: TGTGCCAGCTCACGGATGGAAAGCTCCTACAATGAGCAGTTCTTC.

The CDR3 is CAISDSLAEAFF. CDR3 coding DNA: TGTGCCATCAGTGACAGTTTGGCTGAAGCTTTCTTT. V gene TRBV10-3 combines with J gene TRBJ1-1; no definite D call. In germline, CDR1 is ENHRY, CDR2 SYGVKD. The CDR3 is made up of 12 amino acids. The V and J ends lost 3 bases and 6 bases respectively, with 8 bases between them.

The chain joins TRBV4-1 to TRBJ2-7; D remains unclear. Germline CDR1 and CDR2: MGHRA and YSYEKL. CDR3 length equals 16 residues. V shed 1 base and J shed 2 bases, with 15 bases lying between them. CDR3 amino acids: CASSQGMVGFAYEQYF. The CDR3 nucleotides read TGCGCCAGCAGCCAAGGAATGGTAGGGTTCGCCTACGAGCAGTACTTC.